A single sample gave rise to the 4 T cell receptor beta chains below, sequenced in a study of technical replicates of blood from a handful of donors (dated by TCRdb to about 2017). Library generation was performed with the immunoSEQ multiplex PCR assay. This is the immuneACCESS table as TCRdb keeps it, with only in-frame sequences that have V and J called. A part of the clones is gone; compared with another copy, unresolved V genes explain less than half, and the rest is unexplained. The sample has approximately 81,000 clones on record, around 96% of them singletons. The ten largest clonotypes hold 0.2% of the sample. The source material was T cells isolated from PBMCs. Every receptor here comes from a human donor in good health.

The rearrangement uses TRBV21-1 and TRBJ2-4; the DNA was not compared with TRBD1, the D call given in the table. TRBV21-1 counts as a pseudogene. The CDR3 runs 14 residues. CDR3 DNA sequence: TGTGCCAGCAGCGATACAGGGGGGAGGAACATTCAGTACTTC. Protein sequence: CASSDTGGRNIQYF.

The V and J genes are TRBV18 and TRBJ2-2; tentatively, D is TRBD1 (6 bases). CDR3 length: 17 amino acids. Germline V gene lookup returns CDR1 KGHSH and CDR2 LQKENI. V shed 3 bases and J shed 1 base, with 15 bases lying between them. CDR3 sequence: CASSPYSLRGNTGELFF. CDR3 nucleotides: TGTGCCAGCTCACCTTACTCCCTCAGGGGGAACACCGGGGAGCTGTTTTTT.

V is TRBV7-9 and J is TRBJ2-1, with 13 nucleotides matching TRBD2. Germline trimming cut 0 bases from V and 9 bases from J; bases unmatched to any gene: 5. The germline V gene encodes CDR1 SEHNR and CDR2 FQNEAQ (reference sequence). CDR3 length: 16 amino acids. CDR3 residues: CASSLATSGRSGEQFF. The CDR3 coding sequence is TGTGCCAGCAGCTTAGCGACTAGCGGGAGGTCGGGTGAGCAGTTCTTC.

The chain couples TRBV5-1 to TRBJ2-5; TRBD1 matches 7 bases. CDR3 size: 14 residues. Germline V gene sequence: CDR1 SGHRS, CDR2 YFSETQ. J was trimmed by 5 bases and V by 0 bases; bases with no gene match: 4. CDR3 sequence: CASSLGDRLETQYF. The CDR3, as DNA: TGCGCCAGCAGCTTGGGGGACAGACTGGAGACCCAGTACTTC.